This TCR beta chain was obtained from a study of T cell repertoires in aging, cancer and after chemotherapy. As regards this clonotype: What it binds is unknown.

Germline CDR1 reads MNHNY; CDR2 reads SVGAGI (reference sequence). Trimming pared 5 bases from V and 4 bases from J, leaving 8 bases between. This CDR3 is built from 12 residues. A mixed TRB-A/B primer pool amplified rearranged TRB by multiplex touch-down PCR. MiXCR, run by TCRdb on the multiplex PCR reads, gives a single entry per CDR3 protein. The sample holds about 5,300 distinct CDR3 sequences; more than 40% are singletons and the top ten take 6.5% to 8%. Regarding the study as a whole: In cancer patients, declining TCR diversity with age involved lost richness and lost evenness. Compared with age-matched healthy donors, untreated hematological or solid cancer patients showed higher blood TCR clonality. Rebound thymic output was suggested by rising median generation probability during chemotherapy in each cancer cohort.

The template was genomic DNA from peripheral blood, not RNA. The receptor's source is a human donor with a blood cancer. The rearrangement links TRBV6-6 to TRBJ2-5; D gene ambiguous. The source material was blood. The DNA for the CDR3 is TGTGCCAGCAGTCCTGTTGGAGAGACCCAGTACTTC. Translating gives CASSPVGETQYF.